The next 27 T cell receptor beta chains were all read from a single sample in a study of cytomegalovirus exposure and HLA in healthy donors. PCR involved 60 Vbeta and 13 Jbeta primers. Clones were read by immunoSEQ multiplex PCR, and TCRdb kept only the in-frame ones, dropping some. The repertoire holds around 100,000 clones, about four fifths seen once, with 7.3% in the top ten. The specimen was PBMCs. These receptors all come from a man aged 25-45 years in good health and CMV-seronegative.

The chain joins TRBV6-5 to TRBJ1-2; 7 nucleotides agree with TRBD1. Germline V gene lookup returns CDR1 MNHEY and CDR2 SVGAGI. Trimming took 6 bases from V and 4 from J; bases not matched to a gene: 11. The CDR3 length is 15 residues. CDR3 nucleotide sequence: TGTGCCAGCAGCGGACAGGACCAAACCGTCTATGGCTACACCTTC. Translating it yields CASSGQDQTVYGYTF.

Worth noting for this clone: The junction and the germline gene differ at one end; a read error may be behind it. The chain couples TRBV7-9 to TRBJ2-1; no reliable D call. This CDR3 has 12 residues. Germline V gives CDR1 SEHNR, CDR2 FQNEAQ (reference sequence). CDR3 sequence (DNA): TGTTCCAGCAGCTTGCTTCGGAGAGAGCAGTTCTTC. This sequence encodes CSSSLLRREQFF.

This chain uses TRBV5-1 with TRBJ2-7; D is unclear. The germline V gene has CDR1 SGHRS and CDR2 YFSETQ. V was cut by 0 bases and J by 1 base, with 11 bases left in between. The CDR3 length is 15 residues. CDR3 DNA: TGCGCCAGCAGCTTGGGTGGGCAGAATTCCTACGAGCAGTACTTC. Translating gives CASSLGGQNSYEQYF. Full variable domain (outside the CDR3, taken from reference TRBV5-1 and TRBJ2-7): KAGVTQTPRYLIKTRGQQVTLSCSPISGHRSVSWYQQTPGQGLQFLFEYFSETQRNKGNFPGRFSGRQFSNSRSEMNVSTLELGDSALYLCASSLGGQNSYEQYFGPGTRLTVT.

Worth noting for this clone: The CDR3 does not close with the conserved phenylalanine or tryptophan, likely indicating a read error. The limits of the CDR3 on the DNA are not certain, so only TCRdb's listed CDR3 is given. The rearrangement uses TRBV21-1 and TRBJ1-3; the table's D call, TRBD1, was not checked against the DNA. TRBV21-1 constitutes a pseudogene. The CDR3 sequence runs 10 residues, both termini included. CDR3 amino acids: CASSKPGQGS.

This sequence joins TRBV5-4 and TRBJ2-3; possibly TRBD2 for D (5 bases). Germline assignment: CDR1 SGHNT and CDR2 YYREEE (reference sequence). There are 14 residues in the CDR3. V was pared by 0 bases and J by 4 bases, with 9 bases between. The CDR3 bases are TGTGCCAGCAGCTTGGGGCTAGCAGCAGATACGCAGTATTTT. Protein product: CASSLGLAADTQYF.

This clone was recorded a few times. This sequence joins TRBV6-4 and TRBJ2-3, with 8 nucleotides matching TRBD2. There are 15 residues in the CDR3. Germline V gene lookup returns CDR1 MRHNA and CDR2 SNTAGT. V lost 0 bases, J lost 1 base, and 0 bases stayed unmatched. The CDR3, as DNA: TGTGCCAGCAGTGACTCGCGGGGGGGCACAGATACGCAGTATTTT. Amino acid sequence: CASSDSRGGTDTQYF.

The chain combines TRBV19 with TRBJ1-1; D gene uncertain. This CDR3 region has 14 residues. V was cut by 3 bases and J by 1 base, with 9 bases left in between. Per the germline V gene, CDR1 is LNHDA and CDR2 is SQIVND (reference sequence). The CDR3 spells CASSIRLSNTEAFF. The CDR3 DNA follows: TGTGCCAGTAGTATCAGATTATCGAACACTGAAGCTTTCTTT. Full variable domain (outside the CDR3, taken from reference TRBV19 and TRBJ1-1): DGGITQSPKYLFRKEGQNVTLSCEQNLNHDAMYWYRQDPGQGLRLIYYSQIVNDFQKGDIAEGYSVSREKKESFPLTVTSAQKNPTAFYLCASSIRLSNTEAFFGQGTRLTVV.

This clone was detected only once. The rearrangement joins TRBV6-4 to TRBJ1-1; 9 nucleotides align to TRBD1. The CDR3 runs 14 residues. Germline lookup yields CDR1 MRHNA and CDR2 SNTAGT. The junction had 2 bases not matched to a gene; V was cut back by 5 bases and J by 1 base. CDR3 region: CASSQQGANTEAFF. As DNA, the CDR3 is TGTGCCAGCAGTCAACAGGGGGCGAACACTGAAGCTTTCTTT.

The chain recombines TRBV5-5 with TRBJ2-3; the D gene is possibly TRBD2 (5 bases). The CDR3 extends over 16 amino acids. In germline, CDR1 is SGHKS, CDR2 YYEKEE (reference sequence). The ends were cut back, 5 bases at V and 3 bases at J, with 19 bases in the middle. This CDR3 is CASRTSAAHITDTQYF. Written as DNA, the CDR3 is TGTGCCAGCAGGACTTCAGCGGCGCACATTACAGATACGCAGTATTTT.

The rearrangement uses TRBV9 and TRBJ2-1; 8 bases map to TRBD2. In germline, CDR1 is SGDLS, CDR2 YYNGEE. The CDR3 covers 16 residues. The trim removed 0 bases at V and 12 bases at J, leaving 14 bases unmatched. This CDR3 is CASSVAGGPIGPGQFF. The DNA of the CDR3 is TGTGCCAGCAGCGTAGCGGGGGGGCCGATTGGACCCGGGCAGTTCTTC. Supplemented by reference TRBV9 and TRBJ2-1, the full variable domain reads DSGVTQTPKHLITATGQRVTLRCSPRSGDLSVYWYQQSLDQGLQFLIQYYNGEERAKGNILERFSAQQFPDLHSELNLSSLELGDSALYFCASSVAGGPIGPGQFFGPGTRLTVL.

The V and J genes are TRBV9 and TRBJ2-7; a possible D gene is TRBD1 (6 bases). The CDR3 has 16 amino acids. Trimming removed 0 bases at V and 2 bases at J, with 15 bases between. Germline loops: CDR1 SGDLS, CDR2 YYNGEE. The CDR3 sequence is CASSVGEFRDTYEQYF. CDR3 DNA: TGTGCCAGCAGCGTAGGGGAATTCCGGGACACCTACGAGCAGTACTTC.

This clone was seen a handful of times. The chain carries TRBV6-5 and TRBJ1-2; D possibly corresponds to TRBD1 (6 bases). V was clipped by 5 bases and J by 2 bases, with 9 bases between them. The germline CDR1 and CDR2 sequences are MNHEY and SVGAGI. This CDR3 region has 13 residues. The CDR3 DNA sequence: TGTGCCAGCAGTCCTACAGGGAACTATGGCTACACCTTC. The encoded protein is CASSPTGNYGYTF.

As DNA, the CDR3 is TGTGCCAGCAGCGTTACAGGGGGCGGGGACAATGAGCAGTTCTTC. Its protein product is CASSVTGGGDNEQFF. The chain combines TRBV7-6 with TRBJ2-1, with 9 bases lining up with TRBD1. The CDR3 runs to 15 residues. Trimming cost V 5 bases and J 5 bases; bases outside gene matches: 7. Germline V gene data show CDR1 as SGHVS and CDR2 as FNYEAQ.

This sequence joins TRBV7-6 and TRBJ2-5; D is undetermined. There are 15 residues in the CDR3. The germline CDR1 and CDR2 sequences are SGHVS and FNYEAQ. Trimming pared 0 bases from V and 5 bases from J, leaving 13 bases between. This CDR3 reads CASSLARSTDETQYF. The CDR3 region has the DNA TGTGCCAGCAGCTTAGCGCGATCCACCGATGAGACCCAGTACTTC.

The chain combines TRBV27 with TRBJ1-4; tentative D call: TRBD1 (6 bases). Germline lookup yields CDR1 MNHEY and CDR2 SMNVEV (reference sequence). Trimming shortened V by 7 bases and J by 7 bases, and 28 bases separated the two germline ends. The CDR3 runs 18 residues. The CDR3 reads CASKRGLLFKGGAEKLFF. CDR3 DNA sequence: TGTGCCAGCAAGAGAGGGCTACTGTTTAAAGGGGGTGCTGAAAAACTGTTTTTT.

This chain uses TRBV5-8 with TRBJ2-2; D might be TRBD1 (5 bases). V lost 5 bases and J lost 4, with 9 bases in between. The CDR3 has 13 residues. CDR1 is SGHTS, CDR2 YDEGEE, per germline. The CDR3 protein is CASRATGTGELFF. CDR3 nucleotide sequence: TGTGCCAGCAGAGCCACAGGCACCGGGGAGCTGTTTTTT.

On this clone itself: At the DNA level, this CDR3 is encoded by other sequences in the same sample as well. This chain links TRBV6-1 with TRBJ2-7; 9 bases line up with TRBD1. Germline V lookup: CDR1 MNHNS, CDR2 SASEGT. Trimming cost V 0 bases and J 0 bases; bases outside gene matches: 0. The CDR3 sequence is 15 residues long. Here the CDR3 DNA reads TGTGCCAGCAGTGAAGCGACAGGGGGCTCCTACGAGCAGTACTTC. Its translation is CASSEATGGSYEQYF.

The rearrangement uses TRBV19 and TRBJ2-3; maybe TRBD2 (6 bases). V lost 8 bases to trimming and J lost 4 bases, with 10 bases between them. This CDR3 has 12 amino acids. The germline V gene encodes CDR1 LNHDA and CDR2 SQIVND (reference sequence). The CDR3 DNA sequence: TGTGCCAGTCAAGGAGGGGCAGATACGCAGTATTTT. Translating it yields CASQGGADTQYF. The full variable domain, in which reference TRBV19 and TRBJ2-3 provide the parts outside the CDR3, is DGGITQSPKYLFRKEGQNVTLSCEQNLNHDAMYWYRQDPGQGLRLIYYSQIVNDFQKGDIAEGYSVSREKKESFPLTVTSAQKNPTAFYLCASQGGADTQYFGPGTRLTVL.

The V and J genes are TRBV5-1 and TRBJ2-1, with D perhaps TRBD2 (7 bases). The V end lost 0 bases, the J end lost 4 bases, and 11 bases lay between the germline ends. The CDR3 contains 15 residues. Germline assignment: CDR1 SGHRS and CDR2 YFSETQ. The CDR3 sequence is CASSLGGGLYNEQFF. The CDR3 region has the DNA TGCGCCAGCAGCTTGGGCGGGGGCTTATACAATGAGCAGTTCTTC.

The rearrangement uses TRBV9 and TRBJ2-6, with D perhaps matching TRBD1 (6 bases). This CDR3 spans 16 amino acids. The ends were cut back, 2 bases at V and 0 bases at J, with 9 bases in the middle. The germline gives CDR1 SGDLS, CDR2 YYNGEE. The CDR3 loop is CASSVQGNSGANVLTF. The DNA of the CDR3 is TGTGCCAGCAGCGTCCAGGGGAACTCTGGGGCCAACGTCCTGACTTTC.

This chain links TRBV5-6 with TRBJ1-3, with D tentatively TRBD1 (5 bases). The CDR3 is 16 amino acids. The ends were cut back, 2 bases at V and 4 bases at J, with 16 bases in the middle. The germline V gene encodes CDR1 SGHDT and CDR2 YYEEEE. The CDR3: CASSFRGSGRGNTIYF. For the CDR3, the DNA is TGTGCCAGCAGCTTTCGGGGGTCAGGGAGAGGAAACACCATATATTTT.

The CDR3 coding sequence is TGTGCCAGTAGTATCCGGGGGTTAACGAACACTGAAGCTTTCTTT. The encoded protein is CASSIRGLTNTEAFF. The rearrangement uses TRBV19 and TRBJ1-1; TRBD1 is a possible D gene (5 bases). The germline gives CDR1 LNHDA, CDR2 SQIVND (reference sequence). This CDR3 has 15 residues. V lost 3 bases and J lost 1, with 12 bases in between.

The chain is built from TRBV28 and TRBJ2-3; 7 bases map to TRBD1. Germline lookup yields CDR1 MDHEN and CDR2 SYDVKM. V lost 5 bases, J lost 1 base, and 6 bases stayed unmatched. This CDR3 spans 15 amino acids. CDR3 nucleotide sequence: TGTGCCAGCAGTCCGGCCGGACAGGGCACAGATACGCAGTATTTT. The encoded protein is CASSPAGQGTDTQYF.

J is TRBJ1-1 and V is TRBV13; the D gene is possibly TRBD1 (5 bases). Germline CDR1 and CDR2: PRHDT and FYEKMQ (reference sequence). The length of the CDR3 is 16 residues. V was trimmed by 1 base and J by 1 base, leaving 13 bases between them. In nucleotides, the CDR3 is TGTGCCAGCAGCTTAGATCTTAGGGGCGAGAACACTGAAGCTTTCTTT. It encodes CASSLDLRGENTEAFF. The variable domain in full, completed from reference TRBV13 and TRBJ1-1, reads AAGVIQSPRHLIKEKRETATLKCYPIPRHDTVYWYQQGPGQDPQFLISFYEKMQSDKGSIPDRFSAQQFSDYHSELNMSSLELGDSALYFCASSLDLRGENTEAFFGQGTRLTVV.

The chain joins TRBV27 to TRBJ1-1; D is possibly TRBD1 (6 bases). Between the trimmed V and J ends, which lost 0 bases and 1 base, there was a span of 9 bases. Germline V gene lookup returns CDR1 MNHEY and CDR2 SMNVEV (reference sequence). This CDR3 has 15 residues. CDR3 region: CASSLSTQGNTEAFF. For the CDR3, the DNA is TGTGCCAGCAGTTTATCGACACAGGGGAACACTGAAGCTTTCTTT.

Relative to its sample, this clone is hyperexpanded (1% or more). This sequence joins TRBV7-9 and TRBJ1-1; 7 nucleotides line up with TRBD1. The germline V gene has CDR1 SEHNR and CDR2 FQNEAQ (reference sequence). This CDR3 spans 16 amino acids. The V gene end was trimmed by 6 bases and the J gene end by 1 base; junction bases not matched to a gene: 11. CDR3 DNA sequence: TGTGCCAGCAGTGTGGGAGGCAGGGGGAAGAACACTGAAGCTTTCTTT. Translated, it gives CASSVGGRGKNTEAFF.

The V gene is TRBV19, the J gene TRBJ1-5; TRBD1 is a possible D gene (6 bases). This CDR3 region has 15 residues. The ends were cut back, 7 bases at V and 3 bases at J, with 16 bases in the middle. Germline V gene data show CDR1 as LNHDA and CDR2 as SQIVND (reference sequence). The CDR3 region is CASTKAGAANQPQHF. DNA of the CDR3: TGTGCCAGTACAAAGGCGGGGGCGGCCAATCAGCCCCAGCATTTT.